This T cell receptor (beta chain) was found in a study of cytomegalovirus exposure and HLA in healthy donors. The CDR3 length is 14 residues. From germline, CDR1 is SGHRS and CDR2 YFSETQ. V lost 4 bases to trimming and J lost 6 bases, with 14 bases between them. TCRdb keeps only in-frame clones here, not all; method: immunoSEQ multiplex PCR. Of some 130,000 clones listed, 86% are singletons. The chain uses TRBV5-1 and TRBJ2-1; possible D gene TRBD1, 5 bases. The specimen was PBMCs. The sequence was obtained from a man between 18 and 29 years old in good health and CMV-seronegative. The CDR3 bases are TGCGCCAGCAGCCCCGGACACACCCCCAATGAGCAGTTCTTC. Its translation is CASSPGHTPNEQFF.